This is a list of T cell receptor beta chains from one sample in a study of T-cell reconstitution after alpha-beta-depleted transplantation in children. TCRdb reprocessed the PCR reads via MiXCR and lists one record per CDR3 protein. The sample records hundreds of thousands of distinct CDR3 sequences, around 13% being singletons. The sample here was PBMCs from the stem cell graft donor, taken from the stem cell graft. Receptors were obtained from a human donor who donated a stem cell graft to a child with combined immunodeficiency. Both conserved end residues are part of each CDR3. A D gene is named only where the DNA matches it firmly. Clone size is stated in some rows and not others, as once, few, many or a class when expanded.

clone size: NA
J gene: TRBJ1-1
V gene: TRBV29-1
CDR3 length: 13
D gene: NA
CDR3 DNA: TGCAGCGTGGAGACATCCTGGGGCACTGAAGCTTTCTTT
CDR3 protein: CSVETSWGTEAFF

clone size: few
J gene: TRBJ1-6
V gene: TRBV27
CDR3 length: 14
D gene: NA
CDR3 DNA: TGTGCCAGCAGTTTAGGTGGTGCGCAATCACCCCTCCACTTT
CDR3 protein: CASSLGGAQSPLHF

clone size: few
J gene: TRBJ2-1
V gene: TRBV12-3/TRBV12-4
CDR3 length: 16
D gene: NA
CDR3 DNA: TGTGCCAGCAGTTTAGCTCCAGCGAGCTCCTACAATGAGCAGTTCTTC
CDR3 protein: CASSLAPASSYNEQFF

clone size: few
J gene: TRBJ2-5
V gene: TRBV5-1
CDR3 length: 15
D gene: NA
CDR3 DNA: TGCGCCAGCAGCTTGCAGGGGTCCCCTCAAGAGACCCAGTACTTC
CDR3 protein: CASSLQGSPQETQYF

clone size: few
J gene: TRBJ2-1
V gene: TRBV12-3/TRBV12-4
CDR3 length: 14
D gene: NA
CDR3 DNA: TGTGCCAGCAGTTTAGCGGGGGGGCCGCGGGAGCAGTTCTTC
CDR3 protein: CASSLAGGPREQFF

clone size: NA
J gene: TRBJ2-7
V gene: TRBV5-1
CDR3 length: 14
D gene: NA
CDR3 DNA: TGCGCCAGCAGTTGGGACCTCCTTGTTTACGAGCAGTACTTC
CDR3 protein: CASSWDLLVYEQYF

clone size: NA
J gene: TRBJ2-1
V gene: TRBV6-5
CDR3 length: 16
D gene: TRBD1
CDR3 DNA: TGTGCCAGCAGTTACTCGACAGGGAGCTCCTACAATGAGCAGTTCTTC
CDR3 protein: CASSYSTGSSYNEQFF

clone size: few
J gene: TRBJ1-5
V gene: TRBV5-6
CDR3 length: 15
D gene: NA
CDR3 DNA: TGTGCCAGCAGCTTGGGGGCCTGGGCGAATCAGCCCCAGCATTTT
CDR3 protein: CASSLGAWANQPQHF

clone size: many
J gene: TRBJ1-1
V gene: TRBV29-1
CDR3 length: 15
D gene: TRBD1
CDR3 DNA: TGCAGCGTTGAACGTTCTGGGACAGGGTTGGATGGGGCTTTCTTT
CDR3 protein: CSVERSGTGLDGAFF

clone size: many
J gene: TRBJ2-2
V gene: TRBV7-2
CDR3 length: 14
D gene: NA
CDR3 DNA: TGTGCCAGCAGCTTAGCGTACAGGGCCGGGGAGCTGTTTTTT
CDR3 protein: CASSLAYRAGELFF

clone size: many
J gene: TRBJ2-5
V gene: TRBV7-2
CDR3 length: 15
D gene: TRBD1
CDR3 DNA: TGTGCCAGCAGCTTCCTCCCCAGACAGGGAGAGACCCAGTACTTC
CDR3 protein: CASSFLPRQGETQYF

clone size: NA
J gene: TRBJ2-7
V gene: TRBV7-9
CDR3 length: 14
D gene: TRBD1
CDR3 DNA: TGTGCCAGCAGCCTCCAGGGGGTAGCCTACGAGCAGTACTTC
CDR3 protein: CASSLQGVAYEQYF

clone size: NA
J gene: TRBJ2-3
V gene: TRBV24-1
CDR3 length: 20
D gene: TRBD2
CDR3 DNA: TGTGCCACCAGTGATTTCGTCCTAGCGGGAGGAGGAGGCGGCACAGATACGCAGTATTTT
CDR3 protein: CATSDFVLAGGGGGTDTQYF

clone size: NA
J gene: TRBJ2-5
V gene: TRBV13
CDR3 length: 14
D gene: TRBD2
CDR3 DNA: TGTGCCAGCAGCCCTCGGGGGGGGAAAGAGACCCAGTACTTC
CDR3 protein: CASSPRGGKETQYF

clone size: NA
J gene: TRBJ2-1
V gene: TRBV30
CDR3 length: 18
D gene: TRBD2
CDR3 DNA: TGTGCCTGGAGTGCGGGACTAGCGGGGCTAAGCTCCTACAATGAGCAGTTCTTC
CDR3 protein: CAWSAGLAGLSSYNEQFF

clone size: few
J gene: TRBJ2-5
V gene: TRBV5-5
CDR3 length: 14
D gene: NA
CDR3 DNA: TGTGCCAGCAGCCCCCTGGTCTCGCCTGAGACCCAGTACTTC
CDR3 protein: CASSPLVSPETQYF

clone size: NA
J gene: TRBJ1-5
V gene: TRBV6-1
CDR3 length: 16
D gene: TRBD1
CDR3 DNA: TGTGCCAGCAGTGCTAGACAGGGGTTAGGCAATCAGCCCCAGCATTTT
CDR3 protein: CASSARQGLGNQPQHF

clone size: few
J gene: TRBJ2-3
V gene: TRBV20-1
CDR3 length: 15
D gene: TRBD2
CDR3 DNA: TGCAGTGCAAATAGCGGGGGCCCTAGCACAGATACGCAGTATTTT
CDR3 protein: CSANSGGPSTDTQYF

clone size: many
J gene: TRBJ2-1
V gene: TRBV11-2
CDR3 length: 14
D gene: NA
CDR3 DNA: TGTGCCAGCAGCCCGGCCGGGGCGCTCAATGAGCAGTTCTTC
CDR3 protein: CASSPAGALNEQFF

clone size: few
J gene: TRBJ2-7
V gene: TRBV24-1
CDR3 length: 13
D gene: NA
CDR3 DNA: TGTGCCACCAGTGAAGGACAGACCTACGAGCAGTACTTC
CDR3 protein: CATSEGQTYEQYF

clone size: many
J gene: TRBJ1-1
V gene: TRBV5-1
CDR3 length: 15
D gene: NA
CDR3 DNA: TGCGCCAGCAGCCCCGGACAGACACTGCTCACTGAAGCTTTCTTT
CDR3 protein: CASSPGQTLLTEAFF

clone size: NA
J gene: TRBJ2-3
V gene: TRBV7-8
CDR3 length: 18
D gene: TRBD1
CDR3 DNA: TGTGCCAGCAGCTTACGAGATGTTGACAGGGGTGGCACAGATACGCAGTATTTT
CDR3 protein: CASSLRDVDRGGTDTQYF

clone size: many
J gene: TRBJ1-1
V gene: TRBV29-1
CDR3 length: 13
D gene: NA
CDR3 DNA: TGCAGCGTGGGTAGGAGGGCCAATACTGAAGCTTTCTTT
CDR3 protein: CSVGRRANTEAFF

clone size: NA
J gene: TRBJ2-7
V gene: TRBV27
CDR3 length: 15
D gene: NA
CDR3 DNA: TGTGCCAGCAGTTTTGGTACTCCGCAGGGCCACGAGCAGTACTTC
CDR3 protein: CASSFGTPQGHEQYF